The 20 T cell receptor beta chains in this list originate from one sample, sequenced in a study of cytomegalovirus exposure and HLA in healthy donors. PCR primers comprised 60 Vbeta and 13 Jbeta primers. Sequencing was performed with immunoSEQ multiplex PCR; in TCRdb, only in-frame clones are kept and a portion is missing. This table has roughly 100,000 clones, about 71% appearing once. The sequenced sample consisted of PBMCs. These receptor sequences come from a boy aged 10-17 years in good health and CMV-seronegative.

As for this clone: Other DNA sequences in this specimen translate into the identical CDR3. J is TRBJ2-7 and V is TRBV7-9; the D gene is possibly TRBD2 (6 bases). Per germline, CDR1 SEHNR and CDR2 FQNEAQ (reference sequence). CDR3 size: 12 residues. Trimming stripped 3 bases from V and 6 bases from J, with 9 bases between. CDR3 amino acids: CASSFGGGEQYF. CDR3 nucleotide sequence: TGTGCCAGCAGCTTTGGGGGAGGCGAGCAGTACTTC.

V gene TRBV28 combines with J gene TRBJ1-1; D remains unclear. V gave up 6 bases and J gave up 2 bases, with 7 bases separating them. CDR1 and CDR2 (germline): MDHEN, SYDVKM. This CDR3 region has 12 residues. Here the CDR3 DNA reads TGTGCCAGCAGAGAGGGAAACACTGAAGCTTTCTTT. Translating gives CASREGNTEAFF.

The genes are TRBV6-5 and TRBJ1-2; 9 nucleotides line up with TRBD1. The germline gives CDR1 MNHEY, CDR2 SVGAGI. V shed 5 bases and J 4 bases; nucleotides not matched to a gene: 5. This CDR3 contains 14 residues. The CDR3 DNA reads TGTGCCAGCAGTGGACAGGGGCCCGGCTATGGCTACACCTTC. It yields the protein CASSGQGPGYGYTF.

This clone was detected only a few times. The gene calls are TRBV5-1 and TRBJ2-7, with TRBD2 matching over 11 bases. The CDR3 spans 15 residues. V shed 1 base and J 4 bases; nucleotides not matched to a gene: 4. Looked up from germline, CDR1 is SGHRS and CDR2 is YFSETQ. This CDR3 is CASSLLAGGQYEQYF. CDR3 DNA: TGCGCCAGCAGCTTGTTAGCGGGAGGGCAGTACGAGCAGTACTTC.

The V call is TRBV19, the J call TRBJ2-1, with 13 bases matching TRBD2. Germline CDR1 reads LNHDA; CDR2 reads SQIVND (reference sequence). V lost 5 bases to trimming and J lost 5 bases; unmatched junction nucleotides: 12. The CDR3 spans 18 residues. The CDR3 protein is CASSPTGLAGARNNEQFF. The CDR3 DNA sequence: TGTGCCAGTAGTCCAACCGGACTAGCGGGAGCTCGCAACAATGAGCAGTTCTTC.

The rearrangement uses TRBV13 and TRBJ1-2; D ambiguous. Germline values: CDR1 PRHDT, CDR2 FYEKMQ (reference sequence). This CDR3 region has 13 residues. Deletions cut 8 bases from V and 0 bases from J, with 10 bases between. The CDR3 DNA follows: TGTGCCAGCGCCTATTACCCTAACTATGGCTACACCTTC. Protein sequence: CASAYYPNYGYTF. Full variable domain (missing parts from reference TRBV13 and TRBJ1-2): AAGVIQSPRHLIKEKRETATLKCYPIPRHDTVYWYQQGPGQDPQFLISFYEKMQSDKGSIPDRFSAQQFSDYHSELNMSSLELGDSALYFCASAYYPNYGYTFGSGTRLTVV.

The chain is built from TRBV21-1 and TRBJ2-1; the table's D call, TRBD2, has no DNA check behind it. TRBV21-1 is classified as a pseudogene. This CDR3 region has 15 residues. The CDR3: CASSKEGSGRPEGFF. Written as DNA, the CDR3 is TGTGCCAGCAGCAAAGAAGGTAGCGGGAGGCCCGAAGGGTTCTTC.

This CDR3 reads CASSLYPNEKLFF. CDR3 nucleotide sequence: TGTGCCAGCAGCTTATATCCTAATGAAAAACTGTTTTTT. The rearrangement joins TRBV7-7 to TRBJ1-4, with no clear D. With 2 bases removed from V and 3 bases from J, the gap between germline ends came to 4 bases. The CDR3 runs to 13 residues. The V gene's germline CDR1 is SSHAT and CDR2 FNYEAQ (reference sequence).

Regarding this clone: One junction end does not reproduce the germline sequence, and a read error may be involved. The J gene is TRBJ1-2, the V gene TRBV30; tentatively, D is TRBD1 (6 bases). The CDR3 covers 13 residues. Germline lookup yields CDR1 GTSNPN and CDR2 SVGIG (reference sequence). The CDR3 region is CAWRVLRQDGYTF. CDR3 bases: TGTGCCTGGCGTGTACTCCGACAGGATGGCTACACCTTC.

The gene calls are TRBV6-6 and TRBJ2-1, with 8 bases matching TRBD2. J was trimmed by 7 bases and V by 5 bases; bases with no gene match: 1. Germline CDR1 and CDR2: MNHNY and SVGAGI (reference sequence). The CDR3 extends over 12 amino acids. The CDR3 loop is CASSRLANEQFF. The CDR3 region has the DNA TGTGCCAGCAGTCGACTAGCGAATGAGCAGTTCTTC.

This clone has just one count. The rearrangement links TRBV5-6 to TRBJ1-2; TRBD1 aligns across 9 bases. The CDR3 contains 14 residues. Germline V CDR1 and CDR2: SGHDT, YYEEEE. After removal of 6 bases from V and 4 bases from J, the junction contained 7 bases not matched to a gene. The CDR3 sequence is CASNTGTGFYGYTF. The DNA for the CDR3 is TGTGCCAGCAACACTGGGACAGGGTTCTATGGCTACACCTTC.

This sequence joins TRBV2 and TRBJ1-5; the D is unclear. In germline, CDR1 is SNHLY, CDR2 FYNNEI. Trimming took 3 bases from V and 7 from J, leaving 16 bases between them. CDR3 length equals 15 residues. In DNA, the CDR3 is TGTGCCAGCAGTGAGGCTGGCGGAAGGAGGCAGCCCCAGCATTTT. Its translation is CASSEAGGRRQPQHF.

The chain joins TRBV7-2 to TRBJ1-5, with 9 positions matching TRBD1. With 1 base clipped from V and 8 bases from J, the junction kept 6 bases outside the gene matches. Per the germline V gene, CDR1 is SGHTA and CDR2 is FQGNSA. The CDR3 is 15 residues long. CDR3 DNA: TGTGCCAGCAGCTTAGGGGGACAGGGTCAGGAGCCCCAGCATTTT. Its translation: CASSLGGQGQEPQHF.

The chain combines TRBV18 with TRBJ1-2; no clear D gene. Trimming removed 3 bases from V and 4 bases from J, with 6 bases in between. CDR3 size: 12 residues. Germline lookup yields CDR1 KGHSH and CDR2 LQKENI. Here the CDR3 reads CASSPYSYGYTF. In nucleotides, the CDR3 is TGTGCCAGCTCACCCTACTCCTATGGCTACACCTTC.

The chain joins TRBV30 to TRBJ1-1; D is unresolved. Per the germline V gene, CDR1 is GTSNPN and CDR2 is SVGIG (reference sequence). V lost 0 bases and J lost 1, with 21 bases in between. This CDR3 is built from 18 residues. CDR3 DNA: TGTGCCTGGAGTGTTCATAAAGGACTGGGAAATTGGAACACTGAAGCTTTCTTT. It codes for CAWSVHKGLGNWNTEAFF.

The chain has TRBV11-3 and TRBJ1-1; TRBD1 agrees at 10 bases. This CDR3 comprises 15 residues. Germline loops: CDR1 SGHNT, CDR2 YENEEA. V trimming: 5 bases; J trimming: 3 bases; junction bases outside the gene matches: 6. CDR3 protein: CASSDPGTGDTEAFF. CDR3 coding DNA: TGTGCCAGCAGCGATCCCGGGACAGGGGACACTGAAGCTTTCTTT. The full variable domain, in which reference TRBV11-3 and TRBJ1-1 provide the parts outside the CDR3, is EAGVVQSPRYKIIEKKQPVAFWCNPISGHNTLYWYLQNLGQGPELLIRYENEEAVDDSQLPKDRFSAERLKGVDSTLKIQPAELGDSAVYLCASSDPGTGDTEAFFGQGTRLTVV.

The V gene is TRBV27, the J gene TRBJ2-5, with 11 positions matching TRBD1. From germline, CDR1 is MNHEY and CDR2 SMNVEV (reference sequence). The CDR3 contains 16 residues. V dropped 2 bases and J dropped 0; count of bases not matched to a gene: 2. The CDR3 loop is CASSLGTGGYQETQYF. In DNA, the CDR3 is TGTGCCAGCAGTTTAGGGACAGGGGGGTACCAAGAGACCCAGTACTTC.

The rearrangement links TRBV7-2 to TRBJ2-7, with 12 positions matching TRBD2. Germline values: CDR1 SGHTA, CDR2 FQGNSA. Trimming cost V 4 bases and J 5 bases; bases outside gene matches: 15. CDR3 size: 18 residues. For the CDR3, the DNA is TGTGCCAGCAGCTCTTACCAAACTGGACTAGCGGGAATTCACGAGCAGTACTTC. Protein product: CASSSYQTGLAGIHEQYF.

This clone has only a few counts. The chain uses TRBV6-5 and TRBJ1-2; no firm D call. Per the germline V gene, CDR1 is MNHEY and CDR2 is SVGAGI. Trimming pared 7 bases from V and 1 base from J, leaving 13 bases between. The CDR3 is 14 amino acids. This CDR3 reads CASIVIASNYGYTF. DNA of the CDR3: TGTGCCAGCATAGTAATCGCTAGTAACTATGGCTACACCTTC.

V and J are TRBV5-1 and TRBJ1-1; the D is unclear. The CDR3 runs to 15 residues. Germline V CDR1 and CDR2: SGHRS, YFSETQ. Trimming cost V 0 bases and J 3 bases, with 12 bases left between them. The CDR3 DNA follows: TGCGCCAGCAGCTTGGGAGAGCATATGGACACTGAAGCTTTCTTT. Translating it yields CASSLGEHMDTEAFF.